Given below is one T cell receptor beta chain in context. Its matching antigen is unknown. This sample is part of a study of cytomegalovirus exposure and HLA in healthy donors. CDR1 SGHNT and CDR2 YYREEE come from the germline V gene (reference sequence). The CDR3 totals 16 residues. Unmatched junction bases numbered 5, after V lost 5 bases and J lost 1 base. A multiplex PCR was run with 60 Vbeta primers and 13 Jbeta primers. TCRdb keeps only in-frame clones here, not all; method: immunoSEQ multiplex PCR. Of some 150,000 clones listed, over 70% are singletons. Study-wide findings and caveats: Reportedly, cytomegalovirus status was diagnosed with high sensitivity and specificity. Sequencing depth across donors, presence/absence analyses assumed, was roughly uniform.

The sample comprised PBMCs. The clonotype was recovered from a woman aged 40 to 49 in good health and CMV-seronegative. The chain is built from TRBV5-4 and TRBJ2-2; 10 bases match TRBD2. The chain's CDR3 is CASSLRLAGNTGELFF. In DNA form, the CDR3 reads TGTGCCAGCAGTTTGAGACTAGCGGGGAACACCGGGGAGCTGTTTTTT.